This TCR beta chain was identified during a study of molecular identifiers for immune sequencing clone quantification. CDR1 MDHEN and CDR2 SYDVKM come from the germline V gene. V trimming: 6 bases; J trimming: 6 bases; junction bases outside the gene matches: 7. The CDR3 is made up of 14 amino acids. There are many counts of this clonotype. A single record per CDR3 protein comes from TCRdb applying MiXCR to the PCR reads. The sample holds about 60,000 distinct CDR3 sequences, under 20% seen once. The naive CD8 libraries originated from between roughly 17,000 and 1,000,000 sorted cells and drew on 10%, 30% or 50% RNA.

This TCR was recovered from a human donor in good health. Some libraries in this study had Jurkat cell RNA spiked in. V is TRBV28 and J is TRBJ2-7; 11 bases match TRBD2. Sequences were obtained from naive CD8+ T cells from blood, with Jurkat cell RNA spiked in. Subset of the sample: FACS-sorted CD8+CD4-CCR7+CD45RA+ naive T cells. The CDR3 here is CASREQGLAVEQYF. CDR3 nucleotides: TGTGCCAGCAGAGAACAGGGACTAGCGGTCGAGCAGTACTTC.